This T cell receptor beta chain emerged from a study of cytomegalovirus exposure and HLA in healthy donors. Study-wide background: A prior study identified 117 million unique TCR beta sequences from roughly 170 million T cells.

The study ran its PCR with 60 Vbeta and 13 Jbeta primers. Assay used: immunoSEQ multiplex PCR; TCRdb lists only in-frame clones, some missing. Of some 120,000 clones detected, 70% to 90% appear once; the ten largest clones hold about 20%. Healthy individuals who donated bone marrow served as the donors. The V end was cut by 3 bases, the J end by 5 bases, with 8 bases between. The CDR3 covers 13 residues. CDR1 is MDHEN, CDR2 SYDVKM, per germline. The chain joins TRBV28 to TRBJ1-5; D possibly corresponds to TRBD1 (5 bases). This receptor was identified in a man younger than 35 in good health and CMV-seropositive. Material for sequencing was PBMCs. The CDR3 DNA follows: TGTGCCAGCAGTTTGGCAGGGTATCAGCCCCAGCATTTT. It translates to CASSLAGYQPQHF.